These 26 T cell receptor beta chains were sequenced from one sample in a study of a mutant IDH1 vaccine in newly diagnosed glioma. TCRdb keeps only in-frame clones here, not all; method: immunoSEQ multiplex PCR. The sample shows over 75,000 clones, 70% to 90% of them seen only once. Stated time point: baseline, week 1 (first vaccination visit). Stated treatment: pre-vaccination baseline after standard-of-care therapy. Sequencing used PBMCs, obtained from a glioma patient treated with radiotherapy, temozolomide or both. These receptors all stem from a woman between 50 and 59 years old with glioma.

The chain combines TRBV7-9 with TRBJ1-2, with 7 bases that match TRBD1. The germline CDR1 and CDR2 sequences are SEHNR and FQNEAQ (reference sequence). The CDR3 covers 15 residues. V gave up 5 bases and J gave up 1 base; unmatched junction bases: 7. The CDR3 protein is CASSPQGGLNYGYTF. CDR3 nucleotides: TGTGCCAGCAGCCCCCAGGGGGGCCTTAACTATGGCTACACCTTC.

The chain employs TRBV6-5 and TRBJ2-1, with D uncertain. The length of the CDR3 is 12 residues. Trimming stripped 5 bases from V and 13 bases from J, with 15 bases between. The germline V gene encodes CDR1 MNHEY and CDR2 SVGAGI. The CDR3 reads CASSPGWSEQFF. CDR3 in DNA: TGTGCCAGCAGTCCCGGCTGGTCCGAACAGTTCTTC.

The chain joins TRBV11-2 to TRBJ2-5, with TRBD2 as a possible D gene (5 bases). Trimming shortened V by 5 bases and J by 3 bases, and 13 bases separated the two germline ends. Looked up from germline, CDR1 is SGHAT and CDR2 is FQNNGV. This CDR3 region has 14 residues. The CDR3 reads CASSPTSAEETQYF. In DNA form, the CDR3 reads TGTGCCAGCAGCCCCACTAGTGCCGAAGAGACCCAGTACTTC.

The V and J genes are TRBV9 and TRBJ1-1; weak D call: TRBD1 (5 bases). The V end lost 2 bases, the J end lost 3 bases, and 14 bases lay between the germline ends. This CDR3 is built from 15 residues. Germline CDR1 reads SGDLS; CDR2 reads YYNGEE. For the CDR3, the DNA is TGTGCCAGCAGCGTCAGTAGCGTAGGGGACACTGAAGCTTTCTTT. It codes for CASSVSSVGDTEAFF.

This clone was seen a single time. The J gene is TRBJ2-5, the V gene TRBV7-9; D perhaps matches TRBD2 (6 bases). The CDR3 has 15 residues. V gave up 5 bases and J gave up 7 bases, with 20 bases separating them. Germline V gives CDR1 SEHNR, CDR2 FQNEAQ (reference sequence). The CDR3 sequence is CASSLPGLARGTQYF. CDR3 sequence (DNA): TGTGCCAGCAGCCTGCCGGGACTCGCCCGCGGGACCCAGTACTTC.

The count of this clone is one. The rearrangement links TRBV20-1 to TRBJ2-3; TRBD1 aligns across 7 bases. The germline V gene has CDR1 DFQATT and CDR2 SNEGSKA (reference sequence). Trimming cost V 6 bases and J 11 bases; bases outside gene matches: 8. The CDR3 is made up of 11 amino acids. CDR3 in DNA: TGCAGTGCAAAGGGGGCAGGGAGGCAGTATTTT. This codes for CSAKGAGRQYF.

The chain is built from TRBV27 and TRBJ2-1; 8 bases map to TRBD1. Trimming cost V 5 bases and J 9 bases; bases outside gene matches: 18. The CDR3 runs to 17 residues. Per the germline V gene, CDR1 is MNHEY and CDR2 is SMNVEV (reference sequence). The CDR3 sequence: CASSLPSTGVPLGEQFF. The DNA for the CDR3 is TGTGCCAGCAGTCTTCCCTCGACAGGGGTACCGTTAGGTGAGCAGTTCTTC.

The genes are TRBV7-8 and TRBJ2-5; 7 bases map to TRBD2. The junction had 22 bases not matched to a gene; V was cut back by 5 bases and J by 10 bases. The CDR3 loop spans 17 amino acids. Germline lookup yields CDR1 SGHVS and CDR2 FQNEAQ. CDR3 sequence (DNA): TGTGCCAGCAGCCCCCTCCGGGTAGCGGGCCCAAGTAGAGGCCAGTACTTC. Its protein is CASSPLRVAGPSRGQYF.

Here the CDR3 reads CAISPGTEYEQYF. The CDR3 DNA is TGTGCCATCAGCCCAGGGACAGAATACGAGCAGTACTTC. V is TRBV10-3 and J is TRBJ2-7, with 7 positions matching TRBD1. Per the germline V gene, CDR1 is ENHRY and CDR2 is SYGVKD. The CDR3 totals 13 residues. The junction had 6 bases not matched to a gene; V was cut back by 6 bases and J by 4 bases.

V usage is TRBV18 and J usage is TRBJ2-3; a weak D match, TRBD2 (6 bases). This CDR3 region has 14 residues. The ends were cut back, 5 bases at V and 2 bases at J, with 11 bases in the middle. CDR1 is KGHSH and CDR2 is LQKENI in the germline V gene. CDR3 amino acids: CASSGGDNTDTQYF. The CDR3 DNA follows: TGTGCCAGCTCAGGAGGGGATAACACAGATACGCAGTATTTT.

The chain uses TRBV9 and TRBJ1-2, with 7 bases aligning to TRBD1. Germline CDR1 and CDR2: SGDLS and YYNGEE. The CDR3 length is 13 residues. J was trimmed by 8 bases and V by 3 bases; bases with no gene match: 7. The chain's CDR3 is CASSAQQGPGYTF. In DNA form, the CDR3 reads TGTGCCAGCAGCGCCCAACAGGGGCCCGGCTACACCTTC.

The V gene is TRBV7-2, the J gene TRBJ2-5; the match to TRBD1 covers 10 bases. This CDR3 region has 16 residues. With V trimmed by 0 bases and J by 4 bases, 5 bases remained unmatched. Germline lookup yields CDR1 SGHTA and CDR2 FQGNSA. The CDR3 loop reads CASSLAVGQGGETQYF. DNA for the CDR3: TGTGCCAGCAGCTTAGCGGTCGGACAGGGGGGAGAGACCCAGTACTTC.

The V gene is TRBV2, the J gene TRBJ2-7, with D maybe TRBD2 (6 bases). The CDR3 extends over 12 amino acids. Germline V CDR1 and CDR2: SNHLY, FYNNEI. V was clipped by 7 bases and J by 2 bases, with 9 bases between them. CDR3 in DNA: TGTGCCAGCACTAGCGATGCCTACGAGCAGTACTTC. Its protein is CASTSDAYEQYF.

V and J are TRBV28 and TRBJ2-5, with D perhaps matching TRBD1 (7 bases). The CDR3 contains 16 residues. Germline V gene lookup returns CDR1 MDHEN and CDR2 SYDVKM. V was pared by 4 bases and J by 5 bases, with 20 bases between. This CDR3 reads CASSSRQGEEAETQYF. As DNA, the CDR3 is TGTGCCAGCAGTTCCCGCCAGGGGGAGGAAGCGGAGACCCAGTACTTC.

This clone was detected only once. V gene TRBV6-1 combines with J gene TRBJ2-5; 7 nucleotides match TRBD2. Trimming at V came to 2 bases and at J to 5 bases, leaving 8 bases not matched to a gene. Germline V lookup: CDR1 MNHNS, CDR2 SASEGT. The CDR3 runs to 15 residues. The CDR3 here is CASSEPGLRWETQYF. The CDR3 DNA sequence: TGTGCCAGCAGTGAACCGGGACTACGTTGGGAGACCCAGTACTTC.

This chain connects TRBV5-6 to TRBJ2-3; 8 nucleotides match TRBD2. This CDR3 contains 16 residues. Trimming cost V 3 bases and J 4 bases; bases outside gene matches: 10. Germline V CDR1 and CDR2: SGHDT, YYEEEE. Here the CDR3 DNA reads TGTGCCAGCAGCTGGCGGAGTAGCGGGATGGCAGATACGCAGTATTTT. It is translated as CASSWRSSGMADTQYF.

Only a few counts were recorded for this clone. The gene calls are TRBV6-4 and TRBJ2-1; perhaps TRBD2 as D (6 bases). V was shortened by 6 bases and J by 4 bases, with 10 bases between the two germline ends. The CDR3 contains 13 residues. Germline CDR1 MRHNA, CDR2 SNTAGT. CDR3 coding DNA: TGTGCCAGCAGCCAGACTAGTTACAATGAGCAGTTCTTC. As protein: CASSQTSYNEQFF.

The genes are TRBV10-3 and TRBJ2-7; D gene uncertain. Trimming removed 6 bases from V and 0 bases from J, with 18 bases in between. The CDR3 has 16 amino acids. Germline CDR1 ENHRY, CDR2 SYGVKD. CDR3 sequence (DNA): TGTGCCATCAGAGGCCTCGCTACACCATCCTCCTACGAGCAGTACTTC. Its translation: CAIRGLATPSSYEQYF.

The V gene is TRBV20-1, the J gene TRBJ1-2, with TRBD1 matching over 8 bases. V gave up 5 bases and J gave up 8 bases; unmatched junction bases: 4. The germline gives CDR1 DFQATT, CDR2 SNEGSKA (reference sequence). The CDR3 runs 11 residues. The CDR3 region has the DNA TGCAGTGCTGGCAGGGGGCGCGGCTACACCTTC. It translates to CSAGRGRGYTF.

V gene TRBV9 combines with J gene TRBJ1-1; D is undetermined. The germline CDR1 and CDR2 sequences are SGDLS and YYNGEE. The CDR3 is 16 residues long. The V end lost 1 base, the J end lost 0 bases, and 13 bases lay between the germline ends. The CDR3 is CASSVSPRTMNTEAFF. The CDR3 bases are TGTGCCAGCAGCGTATCGCCGAGGACCATGAACACTGAAGCTTTCTTT.

The chain recombines TRBV27 with TRBJ1-3; D unclear. The germline gives CDR1 MNHEY, CDR2 SMNVEV (reference sequence). The CDR3 contains 16 residues. The V end was cut by 6 bases, the J end by 0 bases, with 15 bases between. The chain's CDR3 is CASRPTGRPSGNTIYF. CDR3 coding DNA: TGTGCCAGCAGACCCACCGGACGGCCCTCTGGAAACACCATATATTTT.

The J gene is TRBJ1-5, the V gene TRBV30; 7 nucleotides match TRBD1. The CDR3 loop spans 12 amino acids. V trimming: 5 bases; J trimming: 7 bases; junction bases outside the gene matches: 5. Germline V gives CDR1 GTSNPN, CDR2 SVGIG (reference sequence). CDR3 bases: TGTGCCTGGGACAGGGCGGGGCAGCCCCAGCATTTT. It is translated as CAWDRAGQPQHF.

In DNA form, the CDR3 reads TGCGCCAGCAGCACTAGGTGGAAAGTCGGGCAGCCCCAGCATTTT. Translated: CASSTRWKVGQPQHF. The chain employs TRBV4-1 and TRBJ1-5; no reliable D call. This CDR3 comprises 15 residues. V lost 5 bases and J lost 7, with 18 bases in between. Germline CDR1 reads MGHRA; CDR2 reads YSYEKL.

This clone was counted between two and nine times. The chain employs TRBV29-1 and TRBJ2-2; 8 bases agree with TRBD2. Looked up from germline, CDR1 is SQVTM and CDR2 is ANQGSEA. The CDR3 is 12 amino acids. The CDR3 is CEASGLTGELFF. As DNA, the CDR3 is TGCGAGGCTAGCGGGCTCACCGGGGAGCTGTTTTTT.

The chain uses TRBV9 and TRBJ2-3, with TRBD2 matching 12 bases. The CDR3 contains 16 residues. V dropped 4 bases and J dropped 0; count of bases not matched to a gene: 3. Germline V lookup: CDR1 SGDLS, CDR2 YYNGEE. The CDR3 nucleotides read TGTGCCAGCAGCACTGGGACTAGCGGGAGCACAGATACGCAGTATTTT. Protein product: CASSTGTSGSTDTQYF.

This sequence joins TRBV7-9 and TRBJ2-7; 9 bases line up with TRBD1. V lost 4 bases to trimming and J lost 3 bases; unmatched junction nucleotides: 10. The CDR3 runs to 16 residues. The germline CDR1 and CDR2 sequences are SEHNR and FQNEAQ (reference sequence). The CDR3 coding sequence is TGTGCCAGCAGCTCTTCAACAGGGGGCGCAGACTACGAGCAGTACTTC. Protein: CASSSSTGGADYEQYF.